This TCR beta chain was retrieved from a study of T-cell reconstitution after alpha-beta-depleted transplantation in children. TCRbeta library preparation incorporated unique molecular identifiers. TCRdb fed the PCR reads into MiXCR, producing one record per CDR3 protein. The sample yields approximately 240,000 distinct CDR3 sequences, approximately 11% seen once. With respect to this clonotype: Its antigen remains unidentified.

The CDR3 contains 14 residues. The germline V and J ends were trimmed by 2 bases and 8 bases, with 13 bases remaining between them. Regarding the study as a whole: Surviving recipient T cells and thymic progenitors produced the high day-60 TCRbeta diversity seen in some patients.

Sequences were derived from PBMCs, sampled before TCRalphabeta/CD19-depleted stem cell transplant. This chain links TRBV12-3 or TRBV12-4 with TRBJ2-1, with a tentative D call TRBD2 (5 bases). This TCR derives from a child less than two years old with acute myeloid leukemia, due to receive a stem cell transplant. The CDR3 coding sequence is TGTGCCAGCAGTTTAACTGGGAGCTGGGATGAGCAGTTCTTC. Protein product: CASSLTGSWDEQFF.